A single sample is the source of the 27 T cell receptor beta chains below, sequenced in a study of blood T cell repertoires in COVID-19. The data were produced by immunoSEQ multiplex PCR, yet TCRdb's version contains in-frame clones alone and is incomplete. The sample holds 350,000 to 500,000 clones, roughly 90% seen once. The source material was peripheral blood. All receptors come from a man between 18 and 29 years old with COVID-19, enrolled during active disease.

The rearrangement links TRBV2 to TRBJ1-1; D perhaps matches TRBD1 (5 bases). Per the germline V gene, CDR1 is SNHLY and CDR2 is FYNNEI. This CDR3 spans 14 amino acids. V lost 7 bases, J lost 1 base, and 13 bases lay in between. The CDR3 nucleotides are TGTGCCAGCATGGGGCTCACCCCGAACACTGAAGCTTTCTTT. Its translation: CASMGLTPNTEAFF.

This clone has only a few counts. V usage is TRBV5-1 and J usage is TRBJ2-2; no clear D. The germline gives CDR1 SGHRS, CDR2 YFSETQ. The CDR3 totals 15 residues. The ends were cut back, 0 bases at V and 1 base at J, with 7 bases in the middle. The CDR3 DNA reads as TGCGCCAGCAGCTTGGATCTGAGGAACACCGGGGAGCTGTTTTTT. The encoded protein is CASSLDLRNTGELFF.

The chain links TRBV5-6 to TRBJ2-2; 8 nucleotides line up with TRBD1. Germline CDR1 reads SGHDT; CDR2 reads YYEEEE. This CDR3 is 15 amino acids long. J lost 5 bases, V lost 6 bases, and 9 bases had no gene match. CDR3 DNA sequence: TGTGCCAGCACCCCTCAGGGGGCGCGAACCGGGGAGCTGTTTTTT. Protein product: CASTPQGARTGELFF.

The J gene is TRBJ1-1, the V gene TRBV3-1 (or the pseudogene TRBV3-2), with D possibly matching TRBD1 (6 bases). Trimming stripped 1 base from V and 5 bases from J, with 17 bases between. This CDR3 has 16 amino acids. Germline loops: CDR1 LGHDT, CDR2 YNNKEL (reference sequence). The CDR3, as DNA: TGTGCCAGCAGCCAAGGGGGTTGGCAGGGGAGAACTGAAGCTTTCTTT. Translated, it gives CASSQGGWQGRTEAFF.

The genes are TRBV3-1 (or the pseudogene TRBV3-2) and TRBJ2-3; 7 bases are a match to TRBD2. V gave up 1 base and J gave up 1 base; unmatched junction bases: 5. CDR1 and CDR2 (germline): LGHDT, YNNKEL (reference sequence). The CDR3 contains 16 residues. The CDR3 DNA sequence: TGTGCCAGCAGCCAAGGGGAGCGGGGTGGCACAGATACGCAGTATTTT. As protein: CASSQGERGGTDTQYF.

The chain has TRBV7-8 and TRBJ1-1; weak D call: TRBD1 (5 bases). Germline values: CDR1 SGHVS, CDR2 FQNEAQ. Trimming took off 5 bases at V and 0 bases at J, with 13 bases between the two ends. There are 15 residues in the CDR3. CDR3 sequence reads: CASSRKTELNTEAFF. The CDR3 region has the DNA TGTGCCAGCAGCAGGAAGACAGAGCTGAACACTGAAGCTTTCTTT.

The J gene is TRBJ1-2, the V gene TRBV7-9; D is possibly TRBD1 (5 bases). The CDR3 length is 14 residues. Trimming removed 0 bases at V and 1 base at J, with 6 bases between. The germline V gene encodes CDR1 SEHNR and CDR2 FQNEAQ (reference sequence). The CDR3 DNA reads TGTGCCAGCAGCTTAGCAGGGGATAACTATGGCTACACCTTC. Protein sequence: CASSLAGDNYGYTF.

V gene TRBV28 combines with J gene TRBJ2-7, with TRBD1 matching 8 bases. Unmatched junction bases numbered 1, after V lost 7 bases and J lost 2 bases. CDR1 MDHEN and CDR2 SYDVKM come from the germline V gene. This CDR3 has 12 residues. CDR3 coding DNA: TGTGCCAGCACGACAGGGGCCTACGAGCAGTACTTC. Amino acid sequence: CASTTGAYEQYF.

This sequence joins TRBV12-3 or TRBV12-4 and TRBJ1-5, with a weak D call TRBD1 (5 bases). V lost 10 bases to trimming and J lost 4 bases, with 11 bases between them. CDR3 length equals 12 residues. The CDR3 DNA follows: TGTGCCACTAAAAGGGGTAATCAGCCCCAGCATTTT. Amino acid sequence: CATKRGNQPQHF.

This sequence joins TRBV10-2 and TRBJ2-3; D gene unclear. CDR3 length: 12 residues. The V end was cut by 7 bases, the J end by 6 bases, with 11 bases between. Germline CDR1 WSHSY, CDR2 SAAADI. This chain's CDR3 is CASNGGPDTQYF. CDR3 nucleotides: TGCGCCAGCAATGGCGGCCCGGATACGCAGTATTTT.

The chain joins TRBV4-1 to TRBJ2-4; D is perhaps TRBD2 (5 bases). Trimming shortened V by 0 bases and J by 1 base, and 13 bases separated the two germline ends. The length of the CDR3 is 17 residues. Germline V lookup: CDR1 MGHRA, CDR2 YSYEKL. CDR3 in amino acids: CASSQDRGSAAKNIQYF. In DNA, the CDR3 is TGCGCCAGCAGCCAAGATCGCGGGTCAGCGGCCAAAAACATTCAGTACTTC.

Concerning this clone itself: The same CDR3 is also encoded by other DNA sequences in this sample. The chain recombines TRBV5-1 with TRBJ1-1; tentative D call: TRBD1 (6 bases). Germline loops: CDR1 SGHRS, CDR2 YFSETQ. The V gene lost 4 bases and the J gene lost 1 base, with 8 bases spanning the gap. CDR3 length: 13 amino acids. CDR3 in DNA: TGCGCCAGCAGCACGGGACAGAACACTGAAGCTTTCTTT. Its translation: CASSTGQNTEAFF.

The V gene is TRBV30, the J gene TRBJ2-1, with 9 bases aligning to TRBD2. CDR3 size: 16 residues. Trimming at V came to 2 bases and at J to 2 bases, leaving 7 bases not matched to a gene. Germline V gene lookup returns CDR1 GTSNPN and CDR2 SVGIG (reference sequence). The CDR3 region is CAWSLAGGPTYNEQFF. In nucleotides, the CDR3 is TGTGCCTGGAGTCTGGCGGGAGGGCCCACCTACAATGAGCAGTTCTTC.

The J gene is TRBJ2-7, the V gene TRBV3-1 (or the pseudogene TRBV3-2), with TRBD2 matching over 12 bases. The CDR3 extends over 14 amino acids. From germline, CDR1 is LGHDT and CDR2 YNNKEL (reference sequence). With 4 bases clipped from V and 4 bases from J, the junction kept 2 bases outside the gene matches. This CDR3 reads CASSLTSGSYEQYF. CDR3 nucleotides: TGTGCCAGCAGCCTGACTAGCGGGAGTTACGAGCAGTACTTC.

The chain's CDR3 is CATSSRSTQYF. CDR3 sequence (DNA): TGTGCCACCAGTTCGAGAAGTACGCAGTATTTT. The V call is TRBV24-1, the J call TRBJ2-3; D unclear. Trimming pared 6 bases from V and 8 bases from J, leaving 8 bases between. CDR1 and CDR2 from the germline V gene are KGHDR and SFDVKD. The CDR3 sequence is 11 residues long.

This chain joins TRBV5-1 and TRBJ2-3; D gene uncertain. CDR3 length: 15 residues. The V gene's germline CDR1 is SGHRS and CDR2 YFSETQ. Trimming removed 7 bases at V and 0 bases at J, with 15 bases between. CDR3 nucleotides: TGCGCCAGCTCACAGTCTCATCCTAGCACAGATACGCAGTATTTT. Translating gives CASSQSHPSTDTQYF.

CDR3 region: CASSRQLGGTEAFF. DNA for the CDR3: TGTGCCAGCAGTCGACAGTTGGGAGGCACTGAAGCTTTCTTT. The chain carries TRBV27 and TRBJ1-1, with D tentatively TRBD1 (5 bases). Germline CDR1 is MNHEY and CDR2 is SMNVEV (reference sequence). The V gene lost 5 bases and the J gene lost 4 bases, with 14 bases spanning the gap. CDR3 length: 14 residues.

The rearrangement uses TRBV5-1 and TRBJ2-3; 10 bases are shared with TRBD2. The V segment lost 2 bases and the J segment 2 bases; nucleotides outside the gene matches: 2. The CDR3 sequence is 15 residues long. Germline CDR1 is SGHRS and CDR2 is YFSETQ. The CDR3 coding sequence is TGCGCCAGCAGCTTTAGCGGGGGGTACACAGATACGCAGTATTTT. Translated, it gives CASSFSGGYTDTQYF.

As for this clone: The junction departs from germline at one end; a sequencing error may be responsible. This sequence joins TRBV7-7 and TRBJ1-1; possible D gene TRBD1, 6 bases. The CDR3 extends over 15 amino acids. Germline V lookup: CDR1 SSHAT, CDR2 FNYEAQ (reference sequence). Written as DNA, the CDR3 is TGTGCTAGCAGCCCGTGGACGACAGGAAACACTGAAGCTTTCTTT. Its translation is CASSPWTTGNTEAFF.

The CDR3 sequence is CASSSGRARAWDEQFF. CDR3 DNA sequence: TGTGCCAGTAGTTCAGGGAGGGCCCGAGCGTGGGATGAGCAGTTCTTC. The genes are TRBV19 and TRBJ2-1; TRBD2 agrees at 7 bases. Germline values: CDR1 LNHDA, CDR2 SQIVND (reference sequence). The CDR3 totals 16 residues. V lost 5 bases and J lost 8; bases outside the gene matches: 15.

The chain couples TRBV4-1 to TRBJ2-5, with a possible D match to TRBD1 (6 bases). Per the germline V gene, CDR1 is MGHRA and CDR2 is YSYEKL. The V end was cut by 0 bases, the J end by 5 bases, with 10 bases between. This CDR3 has 14 amino acids. The chain's CDR3 is CASSQEWGQETQYF. The CDR3 DNA is TGCGCCAGCAGCCAAGAATGGGGGCAGGAGACCCAGTACTTC.

The V and J genes are TRBV11-3 and TRBJ2-2, with TRBD1 matching 10 bases. The junction had 4 bases not matched to a gene; V was cut back by 5 bases and J by 7 bases. CDR3 size: 14 residues. Germline CDR1 is SGHNT and CDR2 is YENEEA. CDR3: CASSLGTGVGELFF. As DNA, the CDR3 is TGTGCCAGCAGCCTCGGGACAGGGGTCGGGGAGCTGTTTTTT.

Here the CDR3 DNA reads TGTGCCAGCAGCCAAGGAGTCGGACCTAGGGGTGAGCAGTTCTTC. Encoded protein: CASSQGVGPRGEQFF. V usage is TRBV3-1 (or the pseudogene TRBV3-2) and J usage is TRBJ2-1, with a possible D match to TRBD1 (5 bases). Trimming cost V 1 base and J 9 bases, with 16 bases left between them. CDR1 is LGHDT and CDR2 is YNNKEL in the germline V gene (reference sequence). The CDR3 sequence is 15 residues long.

The chain has TRBV19 and TRBJ2-5; TRBD2 is a possible D gene (6 bases). V shed 3 bases and J shed 5 bases, with 16 bases lying between them. Germline CDR1 and CDR2: LNHDA and SQIVND (reference sequence). The CDR3 is 15 residues long. The CDR3 sequence: CASSMGNGRWETQYF. The CDR3 DNA reads TGTGCCAGTAGTATGGGAAACGGGAGATGGGAGACCCAGTACTTC.

The chain combines TRBV27 with TRBJ2-7; TRBD1 aligns across 11 bases. The V and J ends lost 1 base and 1 base, in that order; junction bases with no gene match: 6. The germline V gene encodes CDR1 MNHEY and CDR2 SMNVEV (reference sequence). CDR3 length: 17 residues. Written as DNA, the CDR3 is TGTGCCAGCAGTTTATTTGGGACAGGGGGTCGATCCTACGAGCAGTACTTC. Residues: CASSLFGTGGRSYEQYF.

The CDR3 here is CASSLVHSSGNTGELFF. The CDR3 DNA follows: TGTGCCAGCAGCTTAGTCCATTCTAGCGGAAACACCGGGGAGCTGTTTTTT. The J gene is TRBJ2-2, the V gene TRBV7-9, with 7 bases matching TRBD2. The V gene's germline CDR1 is SEHNR and CDR2 FQNEAQ (reference sequence). The CDR3 is made up of 17 amino acids. The J segment lost 2 bases and the V segment lost 1 base, leaving 7 bases of the junction unmatched.

The chain has TRBV24-1 and TRBJ2-3, with 9 bases lining up with TRBD2. This CDR3 has 16 residues. Losses at the gene ends were 6 bases for V and 2 bases for J; bases not matched to a gene: 8. In germline, CDR1 is KGHDR, CDR2 SFDVKD. CDR3 nucleotide sequence: TGTGCCACCAGTCCCCGGACTAGCGCCACCACAGATACGCAGTATTTT. Its translation: CATSPRTSATTDTQYF.